The 27 T cell receptor beta chains listed next were all sequenced from one sample in a study of T cell responses to AZD1222 COVID-19 vaccine. Repertoires were generated with immunoSEQ multiplex PCR, while TCRdb's copy carries only in-frame clones and drops some. The data hold some 80,000 clones, with 88% observed a single time. The material sequenced was peripheral blood, taken on day 0 of MenACWY control vaccination. Receptor source: an adult in good health.

The chain recombines TRBV19 with TRBJ1-2, with a possible D match to TRBD1 (5 bases). Trimming took 7 bases from V and 5 from J, leaving 11 bases between them. This CDR3 comprises 12 residues. Germline V gives CDR1 LNHDA, CDR2 SQIVND (reference sequence). CDR3: CASKGPGYGYTF. CDR3 sequence (DNA): TGTGCCAGTAAGGGGCCAGGGTATGGCTACACCTTC.

This sequence joins TRBV6-5 and TRBJ1-2, with D perhaps matching TRBD1 (5 bases). This CDR3 is built from 13 residues. Looked up from germline, CDR1 is MNHEY and CDR2 is SVGAGI. V lost 6 bases to trimming and J lost 3 bases, with 11 bases between them. As DNA, the CDR3 is TGTGCCAGCAGAAGCTCGGGGGACTATGGCTACACCTTC. It translates to CASRSSGDYGYTF.

The CDR3 reads CASSPQVQGAGELFF. In DNA form, the CDR3 reads TGTGCCAGTAGTCCCCAGGTACAGGGCGCCGGGGAGCTGTTTTTT. V usage is TRBV19 and J usage is TRBJ2-2; weak D call: TRBD1 (6 bases). Germline V CDR1 and CDR2: LNHDA, SQIVND (reference sequence). The CDR3 length is 15 residues. V was pared by 5 bases and J by 6 bases, with 16 bases between.

The chain recombines TRBV19 with TRBJ2-2; D is perhaps TRBD1 or TRBD2 (6 bases each). Trimming pared 3 bases from V and 1 base from J, leaving 9 bases between. The V gene's germline CDR1 is LNHDA and CDR2 SQIVND (reference sequence). The CDR3 has 15 amino acids. The chain's CDR3 is CASSIGGWNTGELFF. The CDR3 DNA is TGTGCCAGTAGTATCGGGGGCTGGAACACCGGGGAGCTGTTTTTT.

This chain joins TRBV11-3 and TRBJ1-1; D is undetermined. The CDR3 has 13 amino acids. Germline loops: CDR1 SGHNT, CDR2 YENEEA. Trimming stripped 3 bases from V and 2 bases from J, with 7 bases between. Written as DNA, the CDR3 is TGTGCCAGCAGCTTTGCCTTAAACACTGAAGCTTTCTTT. This translates into CASSFALNTEAFF.

J is TRBJ2-7 and V is TRBV4-3, with TRBD2 as a possible D gene (6 bases). Germline values: CDR1 LGHNA, CDR2 YSLEER. V was clipped by 0 bases and J by 1 base, with 13 bases between them. CDR3 length: 16 amino acids. The CDR3 loop reads CASSQEAGPPSYEQYF. The CDR3 DNA is TGCGCCAGCAGCCAAGAAGCGGGCCCTCCGTCCTACGAGCAGTACTTC.

This rearrangement joins TRBV7-9 to TRBJ1-5; weak D call: TRBD1 (5 bases). The V end was cut by 5 bases, the J end by 6 bases, with 17 bases between. The CDR3 runs 15 residues. Germline V gene lookup returns CDR1 SEHNR and CDR2 FQNEAQ (reference sequence). This chain's CDR3 is CASSPGGRAGQPQHF. The CDR3 region has the DNA TGTGCCAGCAGCCCCGGGGGGAGGGCGGGTCAGCCCCAGCATTTT.

The V gene is TRBV4-3, the J gene TRBJ2-3; tentative D call: TRBD2 (7 bases). The CDR3 is 14 amino acids. Germline V lookup: CDR1 LGHNA, CDR2 YSLEER. The V end was cut by 0 bases, the J end by 8 bases, with 12 bases between. The chain's CDR3 is CASSQDRGGLTQYF. The CDR3 bases are TGCGCCAGCAGCCAAGATCGCGGGGGCCTTACGCAGTATTTT.

V is TRBV5-1 and J is TRBJ2-1, with D possibly being TRBD2 (5 bases). Trimming stripped 2 bases from V and 1 base from J, with 13 bases between. CDR3 length: 16 residues. CDR1 is SGHRS, CDR2 YFSETQ, per germline. In DNA, the CDR3 is TGCGCCAGCAGCTTTTGGGGAGTAGAATCCTACAATGAGCAGTTCTTC. Translation gives CASSFWGVESYNEQFF.

The chain is built from TRBV19 and TRBJ2-7; TRBD1 is a possible D gene (5 bases). In germline, CDR1 is LNHDA, CDR2 SQIVND (reference sequence). Trimming removed 5 bases from V and 4 bases from J, with 21 bases in between. This CDR3 spans 16 amino acids. This chain's CDR3 is CASSPQVTDKQYEQYF. The CDR3 nucleotides are TGTGCCAGTAGTCCCCAAGTAACGGACAAGCAATACGAGCAGTACTTC.

This clone appeared a few times. The chain employs TRBV2 and TRBJ1-2; possibly TRBD1 for D (6 bases). V gave up 3 bases and J gave up 8 bases, with 16 bases separating them. The CDR3 runs to 14 residues. Germline V gives CDR1 SNHLY, CDR2 FYNNEI. The DNA for the CDR3 is TGTGCCAGCAGTGACAGGGGAATGTCTTCCGGCTACACCTTC. This gives the protein CASSDRGMSSGYTF.

This chain links TRBV5-5 with TRBJ1-2; D is perhaps TRBD1 (6 bases). This CDR3 is 14 amino acids long. Germline V gene lookup returns CDR1 SGHKS and CDR2 YYEKEE (reference sequence). V was trimmed by 4 bases and J by 2 bases, leaving 12 bases between them. In DNA, the CDR3 is TGTGCCAGCAGCCCCCGGGGGCAGAACTATGGCTACACCTTC. Its protein product is CASSPRGQNYGYTF.

V and J are TRBV25-1 and TRBJ1-4; 7 bases agree with TRBD1. CDR1 and CDR2 (germline): MGHDK, SYGVNS. V lost 2 bases and J lost 3; bases outside the gene matches: 3. CDR3 length: 15 residues. The chain's CDR3 is CASSERTGPNEKLFF. The CDR3 DNA follows: TGTGCCAGCAGTGAAAGGACAGGCCCTAATGAAAAACTGTTTTTT.

The chain employs TRBV27 and TRBJ2-5; D is unclear. Per germline, CDR1 MNHEY and CDR2 SMNVEV (reference sequence). V lost 2 bases to trimming and J lost 5 bases, with 9 bases between them. The CDR3 consists of 13 residues. The CDR3 is CASSLIPRETQYF. CDR3 DNA: TGTGCCAGCAGTTTAATCCCCCGGGAGACCCAGTACTTC.

For this clone: The same CDR3 also results from other DNA sequences found in this sample. This rearrangement joins TRBV19 to TRBJ2-7; a weak D match, TRBD2 (5 bases). V lost 3 bases, J lost 0 bases, and 12 bases lay in between. In germline, CDR1 is LNHDA, CDR2 SQIVND (reference sequence). The CDR3 totals 15 residues. In DNA form, the CDR3 reads TGTGCCAGTAGTATTAGTCCGGCGGGCTCCTACGAGCAGTACTTC. Translating gives CASSISPAGSYEQYF.

This chain joins TRBV2 and TRBJ2-2; tentatively, D is TRBD1 (5 bases). The CDR3 extends over 16 amino acids. Trimming stripped 6 bases from V and 0 bases from J, with 14 bases between. From germline, CDR1 is SNHLY and CDR2 FYNNEI. CDR3 in amino acids: CASRPRGRANTGELFF. CDR3 DNA sequence: TGTGCCAGCAGACCTAGGGGTCGAGCGAACACCGGGGAGCTGTTTTTT.

This rearrangement joins TRBV6-6 to TRBJ1-2; 8 bases match TRBD1. Looked up from germline, CDR1 is MNHNY and CDR2 is SVGAGI (reference sequence). V was clipped by 5 bases and J by 8 bases; unmatched bases: 13. This CDR3 spans 15 amino acids. The CDR3 coding sequence is TGTGCCAGCAGTCACCCAAATACAGGGGGAGGAGGCTACACCTTC. Encoded protein: CASSHPNTGGGGYTF.

The gene calls are TRBV9 and TRBJ1-1; D not resolved. The V gene lost 3 bases and the J gene lost 1 base, with 16 bases spanning the gap. This CDR3 comprises 16 residues. Germline V gene data show CDR1 as SGDLS and CDR2 as YYNGEE. The CDR3 is CASSDREIGGNTEAFF. The CDR3 DNA is TGTGCCAGCAGCGACCGGGAGATTGGAGGGAACACTGAAGCTTTCTTT.

The genes are TRBV10-3 and TRBJ2-7; 9 nucleotides match TRBD1. Trimming took 4 bases from V and 4 from J; bases not matched to a gene: 5. The CDR3 sequence is 14 residues long. Germline lookup yields CDR1 ENHRY and CDR2 SYGVKD. The CDR3 protein is CAISGGTGIYEQYF. The CDR3, as DNA: TGTGCCATCAGTGGAGGGACAGGGATATACGAGCAGTACTTC.

The chain employs TRBV3-1 (or the pseudogene TRBV3-2) and TRBJ1-1, with D perhaps TRBD1 (6 bases). Per germline, CDR1 LGHDT and CDR2 YNNKEL (reference sequence). CDR3 size: 13 residues. Trimming stripped 4 bases from V and 6 bases from J, with 12 bases between. For the CDR3, the DNA is TGTGCCAGCAGCCTTAACAGGGCCCCTGAAGCTTTCTTT. It encodes CASSLNRAPEAFF.

V and J are TRBV5-8 and TRBJ2-4; D possibly corresponds to TRBD2 (6 bases). The V and J ends lost 4 bases and 0 bases respectively, with 8 bases between them. Germline assignment: CDR1 SGHTS and CDR2 YDEGEE. CDR3 size: 14 residues. CDR3 nucleotide sequence: TGTGCCAGCAGCGCGGGGCTAGCCAAAAACATTCAGTACTTC. This sequence encodes CASSAGLAKNIQYF.

The count of this clone is one. The chain joins TRBV27 to TRBJ1-5; tentatively, D is TRBD1 (6 bases). The V end was cut by 3 bases, the J end by 6 bases, with 12 bases between. CDR3 length: 14 residues. CDR1 is MNHEY and CDR2 is SMNVEV in the germline V gene (reference sequence). The CDR3 nucleotides read TGTGCCAGCAGTTTGGTACAGGGAAGTCAGCCCCAGCATTTT. It yields the protein CASSLVQGSQPQHF.

This clone was recorded only once. The chain joins TRBV12-3 or TRBV12-4 to TRBJ1-2, with TRBD1 identical over 8 bases. V was clipped by 3 bases and J by 7 bases; unmatched bases: 4. This CDR3 is built from 13 residues. CDR3 in amino acids: CASSLTGAGGYTF. The CDR3 coding sequence is TGTGCCAGCAGTTTGACAGGGGCCGGTGGCTACACCTTC.

The rearrangement joins TRBV9 to TRBJ2-1; the match to TRBD2 covers 9 bases. This CDR3 is built from 17 residues. CDR1 is SGDLS, CDR2 YYNGEE, per germline. J was trimmed by 1 base and V by 2 bases; bases with no gene match: 7. This CDR3 is CASSVGLAGWSYNEQFF. The CDR3 nucleotides are TGTGCCAGCAGCGTGGGACTAGCAGGCTGGTCCTACAATGAGCAGTTCTTC. The variable domain in full, with the rest retrieved from reference TRBV9 and TRBJ2-1, is DSGVTQTPKHLITATGQRVTLRCSPRSGDLSVYWYQQSLDQGLQFLIQYYNGEERAKGNILERFSAQQFPDLHSELNLSSLELGDSALYFCASSVGLAGWSYNEQFFGPGTRLTVL.

The V gene is TRBV11-3, the J gene TRBJ2-1; TRBD1 or TRBD2 may be the D gene (5 bases each). V was cut by 5 bases and J by 1 base, with 15 bases left in between. Germline V gene lookup returns CDR1 SGHNT and CDR2 YENEEA. The length of the CDR3 is 16 residues. The DNA of the CDR3 is TGTGCCAGCAGCCCCCACTCTGGGGGTTCCTACAATGAGCAGTTCTTC. Protein product: CASSPHSGGSYNEQFF.

This sequence joins TRBV6-5 and TRBJ1-1; 10 bases line up with TRBD1. The CDR3 is 14 residues long. The ends lost 2 bases at V and 5 bases at J; junction bases unmatched: 2. The germline V gene has CDR1 MNHEY and CDR2 SVGAGI. CDR3 sequence: CASSYGQGGTEAFF. The DNA of the CDR3 is TGTGCCAGCAGTTACGGACAGGGGGGGACTGAAGCTTTCTTT.

This clone has a handful of counts. The chain carries TRBV4-2 and TRBJ2-7, with 8 bases that match TRBD2. CDR3 length: 15 amino acids. Germline V gene sequence: CDR1 LGHNA, CDR2 YNFKEQ. V was clipped by 2 bases and J by 5 bases; unmatched bases: 8. CDR3 coding DNA: TGTGCCAGCAGCCAATCTGGGACTAGGGAGGACGAGCAGTACTTC. Its protein product is CASSQSGTREDEQYF.